Listed here are 5 T cell receptor beta chains from one sample, sequenced in a study of T cell responses to AZD1222 COVID-19 vaccine. Clones were read by immunoSEQ multiplex PCR, and TCRdb kept only the in-frame ones, dropping some. The sample lists 97,000 or so clones; over 75% were seen once. Specimen: peripheral blood, collected on day 0 of AZD1222 vaccination. These receptors all stem from an adult in good health.

This chain joins TRBV5-4 and TRBJ1-1; D unclear. Deletions cut 0 bases from V and 0 bases from J, with 6 bases between. The CDR3 has 14 residues. CDR1 is SGHNT and CDR2 is YYREEE in the germline V gene (reference sequence). CDR3 nucleotides: TGTGCCAGCAGCTTGGACGGTATGAACACTGAAGCTTTCTTT. Translated: CASSLDGMNTEAFF. Supplemented by reference TRBV5-4 and TRBJ1-1, the full variable domain reads ETGVTQSPTHLIKTRGQQVTLRCSSQSGHNTVSWYQQALGQGPQFIFQYYREEENGRGNFPPRFSGLQFPNYSSELNVNALELDDSALYLCASSLDGMNTEAFFGQGTRLTVV.

This clone was recorded once. This CDR3 is also generated by other DNA sequences in the sample. V is TRBV18 and J is TRBJ1-1; no firm D call. Germline V gene lookup returns CDR1 KGHSH and CDR2 LQKENI. V dropped 3 bases and J dropped 5 bases, with 13 bases sitting between them. The CDR3 is 14 residues long. The CDR3 loop reads CASSPPGGSTEAFF. The DNA of the CDR3 is TGTGCCAGCTCACCCCCGGGAGGTAGTACTGAAGCTTTCTTT.

This chain joins TRBV28 and TRBJ2-7; TRBD2 agrees at 16 bases. CDR3 length: 17 residues. The V and J ends lost 3 bases and 6 bases, in that order; junction bases with no gene match: 8. Germline V lookup: CDR1 MDHEN, CDR2 SYDVKM. The CDR3 bases are TGTGCCAGCAGTTTGTTAGGGACTAGCGGGAGGGCCCGCGAGCAGTACTTC. Protein: CASSLLGTSGRAREQYF.

V is TRBV15 and J is TRBJ1-1; no reliable D call. Germline CDR1 reads LNHNV; CDR2 reads YYDKDF (reference sequence). Deletions cut 2 bases from V and 1 base from J, with 5 bases between. The length of the CDR3 is 13 residues. The CDR3 nucleotides are TGTGCCACCAGCAGACCAGGGAACACTGAAGCTTTCTTT. This translates into CATSRPGNTEAFF. Supplemented by reference TRBV15 and TRBJ1-1, the full variable domain reads DAMVIQNPRYQVTQFGKPVTLSCSQTLNHNVMYWYQQKSSQAPKLLFHYYDKDFNNEADTPDNFQSRRPNTSFCFLDIRSPGLGDTAMYLCATSRPGNTEAFFGQGTRLTVV.

The chain uses TRBV11-2 and TRBJ2-1; 10 bases are shared with TRBD2. The junction had 13 bases not matched to a gene; V was cut back by 1 base and J by 4 bases. The CDR3 sequence is 19 residues long. CDR1 is SGHAT and CDR2 is FQNNGV in the germline V gene. CDR3 coding DNA: TGTGCCAGCAGCTTAGTCCAGATACGGACTAGCGGCTCTTACAATGAGCAGTTCTTC. Translating it yields CASSLVQIRTSGSYNEQFF.